This T cell receptor beta chain is from a study of blood T cell repertoires in COVID-19 (dated by TCRdb to 2018 to 2021). Study-level background: Collaborator samples came from the United States, Italy and Spain and covered acute and convalescent phases of COVID-19. The prospective study material was composed of cDNA or gDNA derived from T cells, B-cell-depleted T cells, or PBMCs. Subjects who had been exposed to COVID-19, were actively infected with it, or had recovered from it provided the deeply sampled blood TCRbeta repertoires that made up the dataset. The repertoires were released in a freely available public database meant as a resource for research on the immune response to SARS-CoV-2. Samples came from the ongoing ImmuneRACE study (first 160 participants) plus 1,254 subjects from 6 global collaborators. The sample metadata nearly always contained a de-identified subject ID, COVID-19 status, age in years and sex. Where HLA class I and class II types were available, the types were taken from metadata supplied by the sample provider, not from assay-based typing.

General study outcomes and caveats: How much clinical and demographic metadata was included differed by source and by participant, and the metadata was provided uncurated.

A word on this clone: The antigen this receptor binds is unknown. Per-base quality was not reported, and no clone a single base away is much larger than it.

The collaborating institutions used their own protocols to collect whole blood in K2EDTA tubes. For TCRbeta analysis, collaborator samples were shipped as frozen whole blood, as isolated PBMCs, or as DNA extracted from either sample type. V drops 1 base and J drops 6 bases, leaving 16 bases in between. From the germline V gene (reference sequence), CDR1 is SEHNR and CDR2 is FQNEAQ. There are 15 amino acids in the CDR3, from cysteine to phenylalanine inclusive. Only CDR3 DNA remains: 45 bases, in frame from the first base. TCRbeta CDR3 regions were amplified from genomic DNA by means of the immunoSEQ Assay, a bias-controlled multiplex PCR. In the source study's methods: The number of nucleated cells in each sample was estimated by amplification of reference gene primers within the assay. To quantify the absolute abundance of each unique TCRbeta CDR3 rearrangement, sequence reads were collapsed and filtered. Productive Simpson clonality was computed per sample as the square root of Simpson's diversity index over productive rearrangements. Entries here come from immuneACCESS through TCRdb and include only in-frame sequences with V and J called. Some clones fail to appear in such tables; in the studies checked, an unresolved V gene covers under half of the shortfall, and the cause of the remainder is unknown. V and J calls and clone size come straight from that table; D and trimming were deduced from the DNA. The sample table shows just over 70,000 clones, and about 90% are seen once. The ten largest make up around 8% of the sample.

The V and J segments used are TRBV7-9 and TRBJ2-7; D gene: possibly TRBD1, on 5 matching bases. Sequencing was carried out using peripheral blood. This clonotype originated in a human donor in a cohort sampled during active COVID-19. The CDR3 protein is CASSLVLGAGSEQYF. The base sequence is TGTGCCAGCAGCTTAGTTTTAGGGGCTGGGTCCGAGCAGTACTTC.